This T cell receptor (beta chain) stems from a study of control samples from healthy donors and cancer patients. Here immunoSEQ multiplex PCR was the method, and the copy in TCRdb shows in-frame clones only, minus some. The profile shows around 120,000 clones, approximately 94% of them singletons. Trimming took off 0 bases at V and 6 bases at J, with 5 bases between the two ends. This CDR3 is 11 amino acids long. CDR1 and CDR2 from the germline V gene are SQVTM and ANQGSEA. The source of this sequence is a man aged 45 to 65 with head and neck cancer. V and J are TRBV29-1 and TRBJ1-1; D not certain. The sample comprised PBMCs. The CDR3 region has the DNA TGCAGCGTTGAAGATGGGGCTGAAGCTTTCTTT. This codes for CSVEDGAEAFF.